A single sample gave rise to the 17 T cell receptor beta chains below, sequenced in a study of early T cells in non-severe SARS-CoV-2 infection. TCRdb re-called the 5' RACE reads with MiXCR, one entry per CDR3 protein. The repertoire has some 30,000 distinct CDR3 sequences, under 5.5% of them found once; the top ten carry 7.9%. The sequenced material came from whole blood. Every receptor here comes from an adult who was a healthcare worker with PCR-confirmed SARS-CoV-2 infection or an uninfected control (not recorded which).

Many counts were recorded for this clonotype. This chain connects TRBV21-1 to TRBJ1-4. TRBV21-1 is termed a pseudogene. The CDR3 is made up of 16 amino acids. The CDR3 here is CASSADRDGTNEKLFF. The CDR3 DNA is TGTGCCAGCAGCGCCGATCGAGACGGAACTAATGAAAAACTGTTTTTT.

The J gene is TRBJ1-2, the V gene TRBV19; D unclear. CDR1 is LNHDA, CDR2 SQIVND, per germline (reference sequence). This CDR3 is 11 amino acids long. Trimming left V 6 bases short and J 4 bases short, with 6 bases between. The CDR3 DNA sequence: TGTGCCAGTAGACGGTCCTATGGCTACACCTTC. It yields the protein CASRRSYGYTF.

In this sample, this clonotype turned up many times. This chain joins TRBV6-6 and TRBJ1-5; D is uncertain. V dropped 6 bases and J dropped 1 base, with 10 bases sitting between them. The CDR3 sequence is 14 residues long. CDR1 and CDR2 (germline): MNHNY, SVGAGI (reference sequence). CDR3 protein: CASSPGGSNQPQHF. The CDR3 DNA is TGTGCCAGCAGCCCCGGAGGGAGCAATCAGCCCCAGCATTTT.

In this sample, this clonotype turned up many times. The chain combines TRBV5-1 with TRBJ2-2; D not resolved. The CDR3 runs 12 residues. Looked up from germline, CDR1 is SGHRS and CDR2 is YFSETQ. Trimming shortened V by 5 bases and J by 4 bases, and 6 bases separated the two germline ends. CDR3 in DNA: TGCGCCAGCAGGAAAGTCACCGGGGAGCTGTTTTTT. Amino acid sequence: CASRKVTGELFF. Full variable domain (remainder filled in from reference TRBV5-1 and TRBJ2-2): KAGVTQTPRYLIKTRGQQVTLSCSPISGHRSVSWYQQTPGQGLQFLFEYFSETQRNKGNFPGRFSGRQFSNSRSEMNVSTLELGDSALYLCASRKVTGELFFGEGSRLTVL.

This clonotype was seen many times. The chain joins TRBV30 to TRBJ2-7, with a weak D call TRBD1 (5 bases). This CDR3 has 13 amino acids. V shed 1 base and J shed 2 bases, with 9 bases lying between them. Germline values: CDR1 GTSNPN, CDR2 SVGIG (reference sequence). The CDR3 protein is CAWSDRRAYEQYF. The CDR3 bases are TGTGCCTGGAGTGACAGGCGAGCCTACGAGCAGTACTTC.

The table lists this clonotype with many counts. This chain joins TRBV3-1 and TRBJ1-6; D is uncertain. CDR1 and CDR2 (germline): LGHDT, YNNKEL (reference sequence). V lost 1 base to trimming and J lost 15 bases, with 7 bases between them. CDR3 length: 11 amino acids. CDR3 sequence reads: CASSQGSRLHF. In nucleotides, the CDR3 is TGTGCCAGCAGCCAAGGGTCTCGCCTCCACTTT.

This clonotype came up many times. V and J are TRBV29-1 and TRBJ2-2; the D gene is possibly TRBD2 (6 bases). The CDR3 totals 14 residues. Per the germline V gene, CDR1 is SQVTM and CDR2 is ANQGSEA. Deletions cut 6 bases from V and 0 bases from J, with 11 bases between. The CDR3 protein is CSVLGLTNTGELFF. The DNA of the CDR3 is TGCAGCGTCCTGGGACTGACGAACACCGGGGAGCTGTTTTTT.

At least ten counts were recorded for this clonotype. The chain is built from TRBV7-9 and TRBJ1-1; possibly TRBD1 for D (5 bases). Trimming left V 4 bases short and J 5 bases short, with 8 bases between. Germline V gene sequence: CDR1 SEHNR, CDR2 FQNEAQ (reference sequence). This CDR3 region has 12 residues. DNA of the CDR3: TGTGCCAGCAGCTCGGGGACTACTGAAGCTTTCTTT. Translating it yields CASSSGTTEAFF.

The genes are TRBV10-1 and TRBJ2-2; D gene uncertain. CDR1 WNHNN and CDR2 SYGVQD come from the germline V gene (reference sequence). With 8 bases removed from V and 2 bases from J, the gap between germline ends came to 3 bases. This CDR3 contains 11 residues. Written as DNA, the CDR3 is TGCGCCAGCGGTAACACCGGGGAGCTGTTTTTT. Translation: CASGNTGELFF.

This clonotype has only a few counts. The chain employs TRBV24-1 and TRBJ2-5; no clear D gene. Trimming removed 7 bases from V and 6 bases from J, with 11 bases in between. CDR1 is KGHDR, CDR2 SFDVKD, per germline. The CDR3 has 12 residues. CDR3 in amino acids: CATSDTVKTQYF. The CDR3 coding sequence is TGTGCCACCAGCGACACCGTCAAGACCCAGTACTTC.

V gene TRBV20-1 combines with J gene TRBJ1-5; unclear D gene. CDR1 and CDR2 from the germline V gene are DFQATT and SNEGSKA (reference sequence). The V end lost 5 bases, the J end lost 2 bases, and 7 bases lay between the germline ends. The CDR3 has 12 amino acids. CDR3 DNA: TGCAGTGCTCCCCTTGGCAATCAGCCCCAGCATTTT. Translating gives CSAPLGNQPQHF.

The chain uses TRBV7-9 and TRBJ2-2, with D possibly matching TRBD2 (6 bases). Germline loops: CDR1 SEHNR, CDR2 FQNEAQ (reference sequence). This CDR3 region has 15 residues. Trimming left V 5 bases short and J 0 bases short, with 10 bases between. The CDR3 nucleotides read TGTGCCAGCAGCGTGGGACTGGCGAACACCGGGGAGCTGTTTTTT. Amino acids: CASSVGLANTGELFF.

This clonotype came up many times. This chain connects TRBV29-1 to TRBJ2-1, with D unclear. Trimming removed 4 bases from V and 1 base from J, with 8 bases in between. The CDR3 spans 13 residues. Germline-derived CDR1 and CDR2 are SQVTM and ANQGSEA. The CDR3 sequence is CSVGVSSYNEQFF. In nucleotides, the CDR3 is TGCAGCGTTGGAGTCAGTTCCTACAATGAGCAGTTCTTC.

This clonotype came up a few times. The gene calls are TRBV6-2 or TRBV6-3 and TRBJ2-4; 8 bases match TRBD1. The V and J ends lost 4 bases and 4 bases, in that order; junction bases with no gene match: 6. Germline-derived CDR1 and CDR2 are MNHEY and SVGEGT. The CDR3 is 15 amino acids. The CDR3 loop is CASSSVTGVKNIQYF. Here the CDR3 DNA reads TGTGCCAGCAGTTCTGTGACAGGGGTAAAAAACATTCAGTACTTC.

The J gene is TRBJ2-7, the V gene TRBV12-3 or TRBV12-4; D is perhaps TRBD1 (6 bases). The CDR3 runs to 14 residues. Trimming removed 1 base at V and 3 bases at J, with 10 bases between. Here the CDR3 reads CASSLVGAGYEQYF. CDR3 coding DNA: TGTGCCAGCAGTTTAGTGGGGGCGGGCTACGAGCAGTACTTC.

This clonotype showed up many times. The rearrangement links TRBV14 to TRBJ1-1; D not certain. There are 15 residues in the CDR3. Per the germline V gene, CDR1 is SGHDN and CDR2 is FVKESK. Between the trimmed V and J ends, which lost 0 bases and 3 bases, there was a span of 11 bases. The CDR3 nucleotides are TGTGCCAGCAGCCAAGATGCCCGGGCCTACACTGAAGCTTTCTTT. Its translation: CASSQDARAYTEAFF.

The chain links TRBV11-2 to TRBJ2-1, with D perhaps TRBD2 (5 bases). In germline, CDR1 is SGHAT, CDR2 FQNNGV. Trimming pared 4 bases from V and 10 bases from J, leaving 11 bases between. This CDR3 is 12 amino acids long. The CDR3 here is CASSCGRKEQFF. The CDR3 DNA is TGTGCCAGCAGCTGCGGGCGGAAGGAGCAGTTCTTC.